The sequence of this TCR beta chain was determined in a study of blood T cells in healthy people across ages. Whole-study results and caveats: Long-lived donors exceeded aged donors in naive CD4+ cells and diversity. TCR beta diversity correlated strongly with naive T cell percentage.

Trimming took 7 bases from V and 2 from J; bases not matched to a gene: 6. Germline V lookup: CDR1 KGHDR, CDR2 SFDVKD. The CDR3 extends over 14 amino acids. This clonotype was recorded many times. The antigen remains unidentified. For the second PCR, which ran for about 7 to 11 cycles, a sample-barcoded 5' primer and a J-beta primer mix were used. Tags on each cDNA molecule came from a template-switch adaptor with 12 random nucleotides. MiXCR was run by TCRdb on the 5' RACE reads, yielding one entry per CDR3 protein. This table has 550,000 to 750,000 distinct CDR3 sequences, over 20% appearing once. The sequenced sample was blood. This receptor was taken from a man in his sixties or seventies in good health. This rearrangement joins TRBV24-1 to TRBJ2-7, with 8 bases matching TRBD1. CDR3 DNA sequence: TGTGCCACCAGCGAGACAGGGGCCGCCTACGAGCAGTACTTC. It specifies CATSETGAAYEQYF.